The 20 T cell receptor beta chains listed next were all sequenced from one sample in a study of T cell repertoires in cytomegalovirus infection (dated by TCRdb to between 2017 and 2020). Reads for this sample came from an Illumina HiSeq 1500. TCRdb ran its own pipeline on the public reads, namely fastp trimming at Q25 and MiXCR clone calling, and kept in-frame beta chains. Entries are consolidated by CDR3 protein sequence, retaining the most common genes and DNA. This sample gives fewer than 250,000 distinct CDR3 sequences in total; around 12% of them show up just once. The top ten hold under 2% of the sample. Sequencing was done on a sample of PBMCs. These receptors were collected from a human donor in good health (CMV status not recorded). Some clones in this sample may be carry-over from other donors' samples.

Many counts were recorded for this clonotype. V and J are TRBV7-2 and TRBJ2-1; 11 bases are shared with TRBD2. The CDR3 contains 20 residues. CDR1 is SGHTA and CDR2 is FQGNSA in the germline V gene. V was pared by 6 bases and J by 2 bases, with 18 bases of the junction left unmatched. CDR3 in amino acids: CASRPQTILTSGVPYNEQFF. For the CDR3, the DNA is TGTGCCAGCAGACCCCAGACTATATTGACTAGCGGGGTCCCCTACAATGAGCAGTTCTTC.

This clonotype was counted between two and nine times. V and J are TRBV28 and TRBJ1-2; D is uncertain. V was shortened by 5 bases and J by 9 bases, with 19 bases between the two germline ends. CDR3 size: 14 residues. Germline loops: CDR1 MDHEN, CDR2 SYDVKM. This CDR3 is CASSTGSAAVRYTF. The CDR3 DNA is TGTGCCAGCAGTACTGGGTCCGCCGCTGTACGCTACACCTTC.

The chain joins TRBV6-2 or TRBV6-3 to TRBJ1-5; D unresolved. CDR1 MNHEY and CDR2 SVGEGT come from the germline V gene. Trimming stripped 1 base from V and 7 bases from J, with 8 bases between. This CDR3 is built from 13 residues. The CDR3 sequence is CASSYFGEQPQHF. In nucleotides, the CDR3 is TGTGCCAGCAGTTACTTCGGGGAACAGCCCCAGCATTTT.

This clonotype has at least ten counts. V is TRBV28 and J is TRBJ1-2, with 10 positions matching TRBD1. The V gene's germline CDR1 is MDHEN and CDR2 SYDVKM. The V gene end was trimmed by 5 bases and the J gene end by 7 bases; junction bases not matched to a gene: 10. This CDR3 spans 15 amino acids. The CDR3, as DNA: TGTGCCAGCAGTCTTCCCGGGACAGGGGTCGCTGGCTACACCTTC. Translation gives CASSLPGTGVAGYTF.

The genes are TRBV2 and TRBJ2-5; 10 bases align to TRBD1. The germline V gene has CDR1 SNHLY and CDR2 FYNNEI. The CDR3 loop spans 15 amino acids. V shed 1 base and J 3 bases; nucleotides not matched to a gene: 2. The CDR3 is CASSEGGQGKETQYF. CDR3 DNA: TGTGCCAGCAGTGAAGGGGGACAGGGGAAAGAGACCCAGTACTTC. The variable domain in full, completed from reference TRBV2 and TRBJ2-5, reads EPEVTQTPSHQVTQMGQEVILRCVPISNHLYFYWYRQILGQKVEFLVSFYNNEISEKSEIFDDQFSVERPDGSNFTLKIRSTKLEDSAMYFCASSEGGQGKETQYFGPGTRLLVL.

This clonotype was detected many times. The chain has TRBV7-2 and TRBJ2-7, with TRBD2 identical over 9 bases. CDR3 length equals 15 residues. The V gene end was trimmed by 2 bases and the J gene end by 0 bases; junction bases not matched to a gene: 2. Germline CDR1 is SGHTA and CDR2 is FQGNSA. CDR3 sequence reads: CASSLRAGGSYEQYF. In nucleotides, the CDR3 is TGTGCCAGCAGCTTAAGAGCGGGAGGCTCCTACGAGCAGTACTTC.

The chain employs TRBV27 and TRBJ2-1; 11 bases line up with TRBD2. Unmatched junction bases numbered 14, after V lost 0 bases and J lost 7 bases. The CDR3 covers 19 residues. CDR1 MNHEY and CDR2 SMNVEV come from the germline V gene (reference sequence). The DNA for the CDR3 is TGTGCCAGCAGTTTATCGGTCCCTCTTAGCGGGAGGGCCGGGAATGAGCAGTTCTTC. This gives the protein CASSLSVPLSGRAGNEQFF.

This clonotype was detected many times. The CDR3 DNA follows: TGTGCCAGCAGCTCGTATAATGAGGGCGAAGCTTTCTTT. It codes for CASSSYNEGEAFF. The chain is built from TRBV7-2 and TRBJ1-1; no firm D call. Per the germline V gene, CDR1 is SGHTA and CDR2 is FQGNSA. The CDR3 spans 13 residues. V lost 4 bases to trimming and J lost 8 bases, with 14 bases between them.

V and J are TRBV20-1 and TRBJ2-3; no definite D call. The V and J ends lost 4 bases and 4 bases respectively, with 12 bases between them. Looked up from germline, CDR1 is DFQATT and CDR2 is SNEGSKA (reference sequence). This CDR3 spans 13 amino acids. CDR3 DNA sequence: TGCAGTGCTATCTGGGCCAACGCAGATACGCAGTATTTT. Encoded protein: CSAIWANADTQYF.

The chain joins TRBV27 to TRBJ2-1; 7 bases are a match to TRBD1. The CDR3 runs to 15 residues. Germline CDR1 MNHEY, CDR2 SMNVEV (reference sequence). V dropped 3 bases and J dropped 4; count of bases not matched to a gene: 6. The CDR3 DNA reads TGTGCCAGCAGTTTCGGCCAGGGGGTGTACAATGAGCAGTTCTTC. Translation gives CASSFGQGVYNEQFF.

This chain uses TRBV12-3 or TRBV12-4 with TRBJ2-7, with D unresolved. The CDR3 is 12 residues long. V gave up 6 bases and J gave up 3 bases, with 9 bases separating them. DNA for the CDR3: TGTGCCAGCAGCGTGACGGTCTACGAGCAGTACTTC. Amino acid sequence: CASSVTVYEQYF.

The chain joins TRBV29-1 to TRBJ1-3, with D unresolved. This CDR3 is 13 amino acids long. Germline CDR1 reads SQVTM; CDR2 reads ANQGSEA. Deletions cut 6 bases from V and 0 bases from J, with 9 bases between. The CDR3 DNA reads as TGCAGCGTCGCGTGGAGCTCTGGAAACACCATATATTTT. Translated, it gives CSVAWSSGNTIYF.

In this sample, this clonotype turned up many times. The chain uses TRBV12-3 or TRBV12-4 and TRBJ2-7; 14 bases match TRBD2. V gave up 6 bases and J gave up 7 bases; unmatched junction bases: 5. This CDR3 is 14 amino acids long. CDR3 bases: TGTGCCAGCAGACCCGGGACTAGCGGGAGTGAGCAGTACTTC. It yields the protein CASRPGTSGSEQYF.

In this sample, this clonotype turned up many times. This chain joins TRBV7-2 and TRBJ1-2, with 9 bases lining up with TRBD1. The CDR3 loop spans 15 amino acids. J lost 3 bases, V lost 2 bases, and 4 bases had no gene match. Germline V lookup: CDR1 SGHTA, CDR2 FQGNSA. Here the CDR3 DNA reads TGTGCCAGCAGCTTAACCGGACAGGGGCACTATGGCTACACCTTC. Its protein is CASSLTGQGHYGYTF.

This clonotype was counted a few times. The CDR3 loop is CASSQRQDPNYGYTF. The CDR3 DNA is TGTGCCAGCAGCCAAAGACAGGATCCTAACTATGGCTACACCTTC. J is TRBJ1-2 and V is TRBV5-5, with D possibly matching TRBD1 (6 bases). With 4 bases removed from V and 0 bases from J, the gap between germline ends came to 13 bases. This CDR3 spans 15 amino acids. The germline CDR1 and CDR2 sequences are SGHKS and YYEKEE (reference sequence).

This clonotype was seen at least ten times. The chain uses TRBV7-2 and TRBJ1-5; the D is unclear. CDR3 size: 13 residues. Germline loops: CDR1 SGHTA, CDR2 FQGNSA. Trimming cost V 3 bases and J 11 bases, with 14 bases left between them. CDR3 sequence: CASSLPWEDTQHF. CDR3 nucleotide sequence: TGTGCCAGCAGCTTGCCCTGGGAAGATACCCAGCATTTT.

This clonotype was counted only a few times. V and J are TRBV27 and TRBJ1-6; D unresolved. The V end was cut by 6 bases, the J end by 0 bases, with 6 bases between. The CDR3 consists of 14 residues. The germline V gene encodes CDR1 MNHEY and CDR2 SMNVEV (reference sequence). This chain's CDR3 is CASRKDSYNSPLHF. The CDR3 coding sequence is TGTGCCAGCAGAAAGGACTCCTATAATTCACCCCTCCACTTT.

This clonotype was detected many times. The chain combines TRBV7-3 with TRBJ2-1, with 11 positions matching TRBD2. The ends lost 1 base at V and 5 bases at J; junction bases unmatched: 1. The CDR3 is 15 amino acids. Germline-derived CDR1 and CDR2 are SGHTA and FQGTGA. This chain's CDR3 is CASSLIAGGNNEQFF. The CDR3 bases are TGTGCCAGCAGCTTAATAGCGGGGGGGAACAATGAGCAGTTCTTC.

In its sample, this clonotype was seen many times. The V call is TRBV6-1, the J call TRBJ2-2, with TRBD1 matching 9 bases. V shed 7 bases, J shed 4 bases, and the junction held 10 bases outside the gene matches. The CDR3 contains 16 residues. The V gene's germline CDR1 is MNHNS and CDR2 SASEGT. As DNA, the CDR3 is TGTGCCAGCAAAACACAGGGGGCGACCTTCACCGGGGAGCTGTTTTTT. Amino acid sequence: CASKTQGATFTGELFF.

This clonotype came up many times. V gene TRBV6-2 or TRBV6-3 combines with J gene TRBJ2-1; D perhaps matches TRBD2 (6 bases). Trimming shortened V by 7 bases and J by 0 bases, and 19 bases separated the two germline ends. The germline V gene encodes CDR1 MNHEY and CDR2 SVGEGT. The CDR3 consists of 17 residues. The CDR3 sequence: CASTPKTGGSSYNEQFF. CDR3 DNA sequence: TGTGCCAGCACTCCCAAAACCGGGGGAAGCTCCTACAATGAGCAGTTCTTC.